The entry below gives a single T cell receptor (beta chain) sequence along with its context. This clone appeared once. It lacks a known antigen. No base quality values were provided; no much bigger clone lies one nucleotide off. This entry belongs to a study of blood T cell repertoires in COVID-19 (dated by TCRdb to between 2020 and 2021). For context, the study as a whole: Samples from collaborators originated in the United States, Italy and Spain and spanned both the acute and convalescent phases of COVID-19. The material from the prospective study consisted of cDNA or gDNA derived from T cells, B-cell-depleted T cells, or PBMCs. The dataset comprised deeply sampled blood TCRbeta repertoires from subjects exposed to, actively infected with, or recovered from COVID-19. The repertoires were released in a freely available public database intended as a resource for research on the immune response to SARS-CoV-2. Samples came from the ongoing ImmuneRACE study (first 160 participants) plus 1,254 subjects from 6 global collaborators. A de-identified subject ID, COVID-19 status, age in years and sex were almost always included in the sample metadata. Where available, HLA class I and class II types were taken from metadata supplied by the sample provider and were not determined by assay-based typing. General conclusions and limits of the study: How much clinical and demographic metadata was included differed by source and by participant, and the metadata was provided uncurated.

TCRbeta CDR3 regions were amplified from genomic DNA using the immunoSEQ Assay, a bias-controlled multiplex PCR. For the original study's pipeline: The number of nucleated cells in each sample was estimated from the amplification of reference gene primers within the assay. To quantify the absolute abundance of each unique TCRbeta CDR3 rearrangement, sequence reads were collapsed and filtered. For each sample, productive Simpson clonality was calculated as the square root of Simpson's diversity index across productive rearrangements. Here the immuneACCESS table is served through TCRdb, limited to in-frame sequences with V and J called. Missing clones are a known gap in these copies; in checked studies unresolved V genes cover under half, and the rest lacks a known reason. V, J and clone size are those of that table, while D and trimming were read from the DNA. The sample table contains around 250,000 clones; only one count was recorded for around 87% of them. The ten most abundant clones make up approximately 7% of the sample.

The collaborating institutions used their own protocols to collect whole blood in K2EDTA tubes. For TCRbeta analysis, collaborators shipped samples as frozen whole blood, isolated PBMCs, or DNA extracted from either of those sample types. Relative to germline, V is 6 bases shorter and J is 2 bases shorter, with 7 bases between their ends. According to the germline V gene, CDR1 reads SQVTM and CDR2 reads ANQGSEA. The CDR3 contains 11 residues, cysteine and phenylalanine counted. The only DNA kept is the CDR3, 33 bases in frame from the first base. Sample: peripheral blood. The chain was built from TRBV29-1 and TRBJ1-2, with the D gene uncertain. The TCR was taken from a woman aged 70-85 years with active or convalescent COVID-19. The DNA is TGCAGCGTAAACAGAAACTATGGCTACACCTTC. The encoded protein is CSVNRNYGYTF. Supplemented by the reference TRBV29-1 and TRBJ1-2 proteins around the CDR3, the complete variable domain is SAVISQKPSRDICQRGTSLTIQCQVDSQVTMMFWYRQQPGQSLTLIATANQGSEATYESGFVIDKFPISRPNLTFSTLTVSNMSPEDSSIYLCSVNRNYGYTFGSGTRLTVV.